Following are 16 T cell receptor beta chains from one sample sequenced in a study of technical replicates of blood from a few donors. Sequencing was performed with immunoSEQ multiplex PCR; in TCRdb, only in-frame clones are kept and a portion is missing. Found here are 50,000 to 60,000 clones, about 95% of them singletons; the top ten hold about 3%. Material: PBMCs. The origin of the receptors is a human donor in good health. Some clones in this sample may be carry-over from other donors' samples.

There are a few counts of this clone. The chain combines TRBV9 with TRBJ1-2; D may be TRBD1 (5 bases). From germline, CDR1 is SGDLS and CDR2 YYNGEE. The V gene lost 0 bases and the J gene lost 6 bases, with 12 bases spanning the gap. This CDR3 spans 14 amino acids. The CDR3 DNA follows: TGTGCCAGCAGCGTAGTTCCAGGGTCGGATGGCTACACCTTC. Translating gives CASSVVPGSDGYTF.

V and J are TRBV4-1 and TRBJ2-5; 10 bases match TRBD1. Losses at the gene ends were 0 bases for V and 4 bases for J; bases not matched to a gene: 2. The CDR3 sequence is 15 residues long. CDR1 MGHRA and CDR2 YSYEKL come from the germline V gene. The CDR3 DNA follows: TGCGCCAGCAGCCAAGAGGACAGGGGGAGAGAGACCCAGTACTTC. Translated: CASSQEDRGRETQYF.

V is TRBV6-6 and J is TRBJ1-1, with unresolved D. The CDR3 is 12 residues long. V gave up 2 bases and J gave up 5 bases, with 6 bases separating them. Germline values: CDR1 MNHNY, CDR2 SVGAGI (reference sequence). The CDR3 sequence: CASSYAETEAFF. The CDR3 DNA follows: TGTGCCAGCAGTTACGCGGAGACTGAAGCTTTCTTT.

This clone was found once. The chain couples TRBV7-3 to TRBJ2-3; a weak D match, TRBD2 (6 bases). Germline lookup yields CDR1 SGHTA and CDR2 FQGTGA. This CDR3 spans 19 amino acids. With 4 bases removed from V and 0 bases from J, the gap between germline ends came to 23 bases. In DNA form, the CDR3 reads TGTGCCAGCAGCTCGGGGAGAAGTAGCGGAGGCTTTAGCACAGATACGCAGTATTTT. Residues: CASSSGRSSGGFSTDTQYF.

The chain's CDR3 is CASSTLQGYEQYF. CDR3 coding DNA: TGTGCCAGCAGCACCCTACAGGGTTACGAGCAGTACTTC. The V gene is TRBV7-3, the J gene TRBJ2-7, with D tentatively TRBD1 (6 bases). With 5 bases removed from V and 4 bases from J, the gap between germline ends came to 12 bases. This CDR3 is 13 amino acids long. Germline lookup yields CDR1 SGHTA and CDR2 FQGTGA.

This clone was recorded a few times. CDR3 DNA: TGCGCCAGCACTACTAGCGGGGGCTACAATGAGCAGTTCTTC. Amino acid sequence: CASTTSGGYNEQFF. The chain couples TRBV5-1 to TRBJ2-1; TRBD2 matches at 11 bases. CDR3 length equals 14 residues. Germline V gene lookup returns CDR1 SGHRS and CDR2 YFSETQ. V shed 6 bases, J shed 3 bases, and the junction held 2 bases outside the gene matches.

The chain uses TRBV25-1 and TRBJ2-7, with D maybe TRBD1 (7 bases). The CDR3 runs to 14 residues. The germline V gene encodes CDR1 MGHDK and CDR2 SYGVNS. Deletions cut 1 base from V and 5 bases from J, with 12 bases between. CDR3 sequence reads: CASSESGGFDEQYF. In nucleotides, the CDR3 is TGTGCCAGCAGTGAATCAGGGGGGTTCGACGAGCAGTACTTC.

There are a few counts of this clone. The chain is built from TRBV19 and TRBJ2-7, with D possibly matching TRBD2 (6 bases). Trimming cost V 5 bases and J 3 bases, with 11 bases left between them. Per the germline V gene, CDR1 is LNHDA and CDR2 is SQIVND (reference sequence). CDR3 length: 13 residues. CDR3 sequence: CASSLDGGYEQYF. As DNA, the CDR3 is TGTGCCAGTAGTTTGGACGGGGGCTACGAGCAGTACTTC.

This chain uses TRBV4-2 with TRBJ2-4; 13 bases align to TRBD2. The ends lost 3 bases at V and 4 bases at J; junction bases unmatched: 3. This CDR3 region has 16 residues. CDR1 and CDR2 from the germline V gene are LGHNA and YNFKEQ. The CDR3 is CASSQGLAGPKNIQYF. CDR3 in DNA: TGTGCCAGCAGCCAGGGACTAGCGGGACCTAAAAACATTCAGTACTTC.

The chain is built from TRBV7-3 and TRBJ2-1; D is possibly TRBD2 (6 bases). V was shortened by 5 bases and J by 5 bases, with 10 bases between the two germline ends. The CDR3 runs 13 residues. Germline CDR1 and CDR2: SGHTA and FQGTGA. CDR3 coding DNA: TGTGCCAGCAGCCGGGACTCTCACAATGAGCAGTTCTTC. Translating it yields CASSRDSHNEQFF.

This rearrangement joins TRBV4-3 to TRBJ2-7; D gene unclear. Trimming shortened V by 1 base and J by 5 bases, and 15 bases separated the two germline ends. The CDR3 loop spans 15 amino acids. In germline, CDR1 is LGHNA, CDR2 YSLEER. The DNA for the CDR3 is TGCGCCAGCAGCCAAGGGGCCCGCCCTTTGAACGAGCAGTACTTC. Protein product: CASSQGARPLNEQYF.

The chain uses TRBV6-4 and TRBJ1-4; D uncertain. The CDR3 is made up of 15 amino acids. Germline V gene data show CDR1 as MRHNA and CDR2 as SNTAGT. The V end was cut by 6 bases, the J end by 8 bases, with 19 bases between. CDR3 DNA: TGTGCCAGCAGGGATAACGGGGAGTTAGGGGAAAAACTGTTTTTT. Residues: CASRDNGELGEKLFF.

The chain combines TRBV7-3 with TRBJ1-1; 7 bases are a match to TRBD1. Germline V gene lookup returns CDR1 SGHTA and CDR2 FQGTGA. Trimming took 5 bases from V and 4 from J; bases not matched to a gene: 10. The CDR3 totals 15 residues. CDR3 sequence reads: CASSRGGGAVTEAFF. Written as DNA, the CDR3 is TGTGCCAGCAGCCGAGGGGGCGGGGCGGTCACTGAAGCTTTCTTT.

The sample holds a few counts of this clone. The rearrangement uses TRBV9 and TRBJ2-3, with a weak D call TRBD2 (6 bases). The CDR3 totals 16 residues. V gave up 3 bases and J gave up 4 bases, with 18 bases separating them. The germline V gene encodes CDR1 SGDLS and CDR2 YYNGEE. CDR3 in amino acids: CASSASGVGAADTQYF. In DNA form, the CDR3 reads TGTGCCAGCAGCGCGTCGGGGGTAGGGGCCGCAGATACGCAGTATTTT.

The V call is TRBV11-3, the J call TRBJ2-7, with 9 bases lining up with TRBD1. The CDR3 covers 13 residues. V shed 5 bases and J 7 bases; nucleotides not matched to a gene: 6. Germline V gene data show CDR1 as SGHNT and CDR2 as YENEEA. As DNA, the CDR3 is TGTGCCAGCAGCCGGAGGACAGGGGAAGAGCAGTACTTC. Protein: CASSRRTGEEQYF.

This sequence joins TRBV18 and TRBJ1-2; 8 positions match TRBD1. The ends lost 6 bases at V and 2 bases at J; junction bases unmatched: 11. The CDR3 totals 16 residues. Germline CDR1 and CDR2: KGHSH and LQKENI. The CDR3 protein is CASSHSPGQGNYGYTF. The CDR3 DNA sequence: TGTGCCAGCTCCCACAGCCCAGGACAGGGAAACTATGGCTACACCTTC.